This TCR beta chain was captured by sequencing in a study of cytomegalovirus exposure and HLA in healthy donors. Across the study: The roughly 120 million unique TCR beta sequences, from some 170 million T cells, were found by an earlier analysis. Study findings and constraints: The authors later found HLA-associated TCR beta chains more clonally expanded than equally common others. A classifier reportedly called cytomegalovirus status with high sensitivity and specificity. It has been reported that TCR beta sequences accurately predicted the HLA-A and HLA-B alleles of most subjects.

Comments on this clone: The target antigen is unknown.

CDR1 and CDR2 from the germline V gene are MNHEY and SVGAGI. With 1 base removed from V and 6 bases from J, the gap between germline ends came to 12 bases. This CDR3 has 14 amino acids. It was with 60 Vbeta and 13 Jbeta primers that the PCR ran. Measured with immunoSEQ multiplex PCR; TCRdb has only the in-frame clones, and not every one. The sample lists 95,000 to 150,000 clones, 75% to 90% seen once, with around 2.2% in the top ten. The chain couples TRBV6-5 to TRBJ1-2; TRBD1 is a possible D gene (5 bases). This TCR derives from a man aged 25 to 45 in good health and CMV-seronegative. The specimen sequenced was PBMCs. The CDR3 coding sequence is TGTGCCAGCAGTTACTACAGGTTAACTGATGGCTACACCTTC. Residues: CASSYYRLTDGYTF.